A single sample is the source of the 11 T cell receptor beta chains below, sequenced in a study of blood T cell repertoires in COVID-19. Method: immunoSEQ multiplex PCR; TCRdb's copy keeps in-frame clones and lacks some. The profile shows approximately 140,000 clones, roughly 80% of them singletons. The source material was peripheral blood. The receptors come from a man aged 45-65 years with acute or convalescent COVID-19.

The chain has TRBV18 and TRBJ2-7, with D tentatively TRBD1 (6 bases). The CDR3 is 15 residues long. Germline V gives CDR1 KGHSH, CDR2 LQKENI. V gave up 3 bases and J gave up 2 bases, with 14 bases separating them. The CDR3 nucleotides read TGTGCCAGCTCACCTGGGACATACCTAACCTACGAGCAGTACTTC. Amino acids: CASSPGTYLTYEQYF. Full variable domain (outside the CDR3, taken from reference TRBV18 and TRBJ2-7): NAGVMQNPRHLVRRRGQEARLRCSPMKGHSHVYWYRQLPEEGLKFMVYLQKENIIDESGMPKERFSAEFPKEGPSILRIQQVVRGDSAAYFCASSPGTYLTYEQYFGPGTRLTVT.

This sequence joins TRBV5-1 and TRBJ2-1; D is possibly TRBD2 (5 bases). The CDR3 is 14 residues long. Germline V CDR1 and CDR2: SGHRS, YFSETQ. V was shortened by 3 bases and J by 6 bases, with 13 bases between the two germline ends. The CDR3 loop is CASSSLRVFNEQFF. CDR3 nucleotide sequence: TGCGCCAGCAGCTCGTTGAGGGTTTTCAATGAGCAGTTCTTC.

This clone appeared once. This rearrangement joins TRBV9 to TRBJ1-2; TRBD1 agrees at 8 bases. The CDR3 loop spans 13 amino acids. From germline, CDR1 is SGDLS and CDR2 YYNGEE. V gave up 6 bases and J gave up 8 bases; unmatched junction bases: 9. Here the CDR3 reads CASTRQGQGGYTF. As DNA, the CDR3 is TGTGCCAGCACGAGACAGGGGCAAGGCGGCTACACCTTC.

The chain is built from TRBV5-4 and TRBJ2-2, with D possibly matching TRBD1 (5 bases). The CDR3 sequence is 15 residues long. The germline CDR1 and CDR2 sequences are SGHNT and YYREEE (reference sequence). V lost 3 bases, J lost 0 bases, and 9 bases lay in between. The DNA for the CDR3 is TGTGCCAGCAGCTCGACAGTTACGAACACCGGGGAGCTGTTTTTT. It translates to CASSSTVTNTGELFF.

This clone has more than one count but fewer than ten. This chain links TRBV5-1 with TRBJ1-5; D is uncertain. The V gene's germline CDR1 is SGHRS and CDR2 YFSETQ. The CDR3 sequence is 14 residues long. The V and J ends lost 0 bases and 7 bases respectively, with 11 bases between them. In DNA form, the CDR3 reads TGCGCCAGCAGCTTGGACGTATCGGGGCAGCCCCAGCATTTT. Amino acid sequence: CASSLDVSGQPQHF.

This clone was observed a single time. The V and J genes are TRBV6-1 and TRBJ2-2, with D uncertain. Trimming cost V 0 bases and J 3 bases, with 8 bases left between them. Per germline, CDR1 MNHNS and CDR2 SASEGT. The CDR3 has 15 amino acids. The CDR3 DNA follows: TGTGCCAGCAGTGAAGCGGCAGGTTACACCGGGGAGCTGTTTTTT. This translates into CASSEAAGYTGELFF.

To note about this clone: This may come from a read error, since a much larger clone is one base off. In the same sample, other DNA sequences code for this CDR3. The chain employs TRBV5-1 and TRBJ1-6, with D unresolved. Germline V gene lookup returns CDR1 SGHRS and CDR2 YFSETQ. The CDR3 runs to 15 residues. The V and J ends lost 0 bases and 0 bases respectively, with 4 bases between them. The CDR3 spells CASSLDSSYNSPLHF. The CDR3 bases are TGCGCCAGCAGCTTGGATAGCTCCTATAATTCACCCCTCCACTTT.

The CDR3 sequence: CAWSSLDYSPGDEQFF. The CDR3 region has the DNA TGTGCCTGGAGTTCCCTTGACTATTCCCCGGGTGATGAGCAGTTCTTC. This rearrangement joins TRBV30 to TRBJ2-1; tentative D call: TRBD2 (5 bases). This CDR3 comprises 16 residues. Germline V gene lookup returns CDR1 GTSNPN and CDR2 SVGIG (reference sequence). Trimming took 2 bases from V and 8 from J, leaving 22 bases between them.

The rearrangement uses TRBV12-3 or TRBV12-4 and TRBJ1-1, with a possible D match to TRBD1 (5 bases). The CDR3 has 10 amino acids. V was trimmed by 8 bases and J by 8 bases, leaving 9 bases between them. The CDR3 DNA is TGTGCCAGCCAGGGAGGGGAAGCTTTCTTT. This translates into CASQGGEAFF.

V and J are TRBV11-2 and TRBJ1-6, with D uncertain. The V end was cut by 1 base, the J end by 4 bases, with 11 bases between. This CDR3 comprises 16 residues. CDR1 and CDR2 from the germline V gene are SGHAT and FQNNGV. The CDR3 DNA reads TGTGCCAGCAGCTTAGTCTACAGCAATTATAATTCACCCCTCCACTTT. Translation gives CASSLVYSNYNSPLHF.

The gene calls are TRBV5-1 and TRBJ1-4; the D gene is possibly TRBD1 (5 bases). Trimming stripped 0 bases from V and 7 bases from J, with 13 bases between. There are 15 residues in the CDR3. CDR1 is SGHRS and CDR2 is YFSETQ in the germline V gene. DNA of the CDR3: TGCGCCAGCAGCTTGGGTGGACAAGGGCCTGAAAAACTGTTTTTT. Residues: CASSLGGQGPEKLFF.